Following are 27 T cell receptor beta chains from one sample sequenced in a study of shared clonotypes between healthy human individuals. Generated by immunoSEQ multiplex PCR, the TCRdb table keeps only in-frame clones and is missing some. The table shows under 1,100,000 clones, with roughly 80% occurring only once. Sequencing was done on a sample of memory CD4+ T cells sorted from blood. Specified subset: CD45RA-negative fraction. These receptors were obtained from a man aged 18 to 29 in good health.

This chain joins TRBV5-5 and TRBJ2-5; TRBD2 might be the D (5 bases). V was trimmed by 0 bases and J by 4 bases, leaving 7 bases between them. CDR3 length equals 13 residues. Germline CDR1 reads SGHKS; CDR2 reads YYEKEE (reference sequence). CDR3: CASSLERGETQYF. CDR3 nucleotide sequence: TGTGCCAGCAGCTTGGAACGGGGAGAGACCCAGTACTTC.

The rearrangement links TRBV18 to TRBJ2-6; the D gene could be TRBD1 or TRBD2 (5 bases each). V was trimmed by 2 bases and J by 0 bases, leaving 8 bases between them. Germline V CDR1 and CDR2: KGHSH, LQKENI. The CDR3 spans 16 residues. The CDR3 sequence: CASSPGGSSGANVLTF. The DNA of the CDR3 is TGTGCCAGCTCACCAGGGGGTAGCTCTGGGGCCAACGTCCTGACTTTC.

The chain has TRBV28 and TRBJ1-2; 10 bases align to TRBD1. V shed 5 bases, J shed 4 bases, and the junction held 7 bases outside the gene matches. The CDR3 covers 15 residues. CDR1 is MDHEN, CDR2 SYDVKM, per germline. The CDR3, as DNA: TGTGCCAGCAGTCCGCGGACAGGGGGGTTCTATGGCTACACCTTC. This encodes CASSPRTGGFYGYTF.

J is TRBJ2-4 and V is TRBV7-2; 7 nucleotides align to TRBD2. J lost 9 bases, V lost 2 bases, and 4 bases had no gene match. Germline V lookup: CDR1 SGHTA, CDR2 FQGNSA. The CDR3 length is 13 residues. CDR3 coding DNA: TGTGCCAGCAGCTTATTGAGGGAGGGCATTCAGTACTTC. This sequence encodes CASSLLREGIQYF.

CDR3 DNA: TGTGCCAGCTCCAGACCCGGGCAGGGGACTCGCAATGAGCAGTTCTTC. This gives the protein CASSRPGQGTRNEQFF. The V gene is TRBV18, the J gene TRBJ2-1; either TRBD1 or TRBD2 may fit D (6 bases each). With 6 bases removed from V and 6 bases from J, the gap between germline ends came to 21 bases. CDR3 length: 16 amino acids. Germline V gene sequence: CDR1 KGHSH, CDR2 LQKENI.

This clone was picked up many times. The rearrangement uses TRBV19 and TRBJ2-7, with TRBD1 identical over 7 bases. CDR1 is LNHDA and CDR2 is SQIVND in the germline V gene (reference sequence). V lost 9 bases, J lost 5 bases, and 10 bases stayed unmatched. There are 13 residues in the CDR3. The CDR3 reads CASQKTGLNEQYF. The DNA for the CDR3 is TGTGCCAGCCAGAAGACAGGGTTAAACGAGCAGTACTTC.

The J gene is TRBJ2-7, the V gene TRBV4-1; 11 bases fit TRBD2. V lost 0 bases and J lost 5; bases outside the gene matches: 3. CDR3 length: 15 residues. In germline, CDR1 is MGHRA, CDR2 YSYEKL. The CDR3 DNA is TGCGCCAGCAGCCAAGAGGTAGCGGGAGGGAACGAGCAGTACTTC. Translating gives CASSQEVAGGNEQYF.

The V call is TRBV30, the J call TRBJ1-6; 8 positions match TRBD1. Trimming at V came to 1 base and at J to 9 bases, leaving 5 bases not matched to a gene. Per the germline V gene, CDR1 is GTSNPN and CDR2 is SVGIG (reference sequence). This CDR3 is built from 14 residues. Here the CDR3 DNA reads TGTGCCTGGAGTGGAGGACAGGGTTTTTCACCCCTCCACTTT. As protein: CAWSGGQGFSPLHF.

This chain uses TRBV4-1 with TRBJ1-5; 7 bases are a match to TRBD1. CDR1 MGHRA and CDR2 YSYEKL come from the germline V gene. There are 14 residues in the CDR3. V shed 5 bases, J shed 4 bases, and the junction held 5 bases outside the gene matches. The CDR3 sequence: CASSWDRANQPQHF. The CDR3 region has the DNA TGCGCCAGCAGCTGGGACAGAGCTAATCAGCCCCAGCATTTT.

About this clone: Other DNA sequences within the sample encode an identical CDR3. This chain uses TRBV7-9 with TRBJ2-5; 9 positions match TRBD2. Germline V gene data show CDR1 as SEHNR and CDR2 as FQNEAQ (reference sequence). The CDR3 totals 15 residues. The ends lost 1 base at V and 4 bases at J; junction bases unmatched: 4. The CDR3 nucleotides read TGTGCCAGCAGCTTAGAGGGTAGCGGGGGAGAGACCCAGTACTTC. Protein: CASSLEGSGGETQYF. The variable domain in full, completed from reference TRBV7-9 and TRBJ2-5, reads DTGVSQNPRHKITKRGQNVTFRCDPISEHNRLYWYRQTLGQGPEFLTYFQNEAQLEKSRLLSDRFSAERPKGSFSTLEIQRTEQGDSAMYLCASSLEGSGGETQYFGPGTRLLVL.

V is TRBV5-1 and J is TRBJ2-2, with D possibly TRBD1 on 5 matching bases. V was shortened by 4 bases and J by 4 bases, with 17 bases between the two germline ends. This CDR3 is built from 16 residues. Germline-derived CDR1 and CDR2 are SGHRS and YFSETQ. The DNA of the CDR3 is TGCGCCAGCAGCAAAGGGCGGCAGGGTATCACCGGGGAGCTGTTTTTT. Translation: CASSKGRQGITGELFF.

The CDR3 spells CASTRGRQNTEAFF. The CDR3 DNA is TGTGCCAGCACCCGGGGACGGCAGAACACTGAAGCTTTCTTT. The chain combines TRBV6-5 with TRBJ1-1, with D perhaps matching TRBD1 (5 bases). V lost 7 bases and J 1 base, leaving 13 bases between the germline ends. The germline CDR1 and CDR2 sequences are MNHEY and SVGAGI. The CDR3 sequence is 14 residues long.

A single count supports this clone. The chain couples TRBV5-1 to TRBJ2-7, with 8 bases identical to TRBD1. The CDR3 is 15 amino acids. V lost 0 bases and J lost 6; bases outside the gene matches: 8. The germline V gene has CDR1 SGHRS and CDR2 YFSETQ. CDR3 nucleotides: TGCGCCAGCAGCTTGGAGGGCAGGGGGCATCGCGAGCAGTACTTC. This translates into CASSLEGRGHREQYF.

This clone was picked up one time. This sequence joins TRBV9 and TRBJ2-6, with D perhaps TRBD1 (6 bases). V lost 7 bases and J lost 2, with 19 bases in between. Germline V gene data show CDR1 as SGDLS and CDR2 as YYNGEE. The length of the CDR3 is 17 residues. The CDR3 loop reads CASPFNRDSAGANVLTF. CDR3 sequence (DNA): TGTGCCAGCCCCTTTAACAGGGATTCGGCTGGGGCCAACGTCCTGACTTTC.

This chain uses TRBV28 with TRBJ2-1, with a possible D match to TRBD1 (5 bases). The CDR3 runs 15 residues. The V gene's germline CDR1 is MDHEN and CDR2 SYDVKM. The V end was cut by 4 bases, the J end by 3 bases, with 13 bases between. The CDR3 region is CASSSQGAGYNEQFF. The CDR3 coding sequence is TGTGCCAGCAGTTCCCAGGGTGCCGGCTACAATGAGCAGTTCTTC.

The chain employs TRBV5-1 and TRBJ2-1, with D unresolved. The CDR3 consists of 13 residues. The V and J ends lost 4 bases and 3 bases respectively, with 8 bases between them. Germline loops: CDR1 SGHRS, CDR2 YFSETQ. Here the CDR3 DNA reads TGCGCCAGCAGCCGGAACCTCTACAATGAGCAGTTCTTC. It yields the protein CASSRNLYNEQFF.

This chain uses TRBV5-1 with TRBJ2-1, with TRBD1 identical over 9 bases. The CDR3 is made up of 16 amino acids. CDR1 and CDR2 from the germline V gene are SGHRS and YFSETQ. The J segment lost 6 bases and the V segment lost 3 bases, leaving 10 bases of the junction unmatched. The CDR3 loop reads CASSSPTGGAINEQFF. The DNA for the CDR3 is TGCGCCAGCAGCTCCCCAACAGGGGGCGCGATCAATGAGCAGTTCTTC.

Details on this clone: At the DNA level, this CDR3 is encoded by other sequences in the same sample as well. This rearrangement joins TRBV28 to TRBJ1-2; D is ambiguous. The length of the CDR3 is 15 residues. Trimming removed 5 bases at V and 2 bases at J, with 15 bases between. Germline-derived CDR1 and CDR2 are MDHEN and SYDVKM. CDR3 in DNA: TGTGCCAGCAGTAGCCCCGGGGAGGGCAACTATGGCTACACCTTC. Translated: CASSSPGEGNYGYTF.

This chain joins TRBV10-3 and TRBJ2-2; possibly TRBD1 for D (6 bases). Trimming shortened V by 11 bases and J by 7 bases, and 26 bases separated the two germline ends. This CDR3 spans 16 amino acids. Germline assignment: CDR1 ENHRY and CDR2 SYGVKD. This CDR3 is CASSTGSNLGDGELFF. For the CDR3, the DNA is TGTGCCTCCTCGACAGGTTCGAATTTAGGTGACGGGGAGCTGTTTTTT.

Regarding this clone: Other DNA variants within this sample encode the same CDR3. In nucleotides, the CDR3 is TGTGCCAGCAGCTTAAGGCAGGGGTCGTCCTACGAGCAGTACTTC. Its translation is CASSLRQGSSYEQYF. This chain joins TRBV7-2 and TRBJ2-7, with D possibly matching TRBD1 (6 bases). This CDR3 region has 15 residues. Germline V gives CDR1 SGHTA, CDR2 FQGNSA. The V end was cut by 2 bases, the J end by 1 base, with 12 bases between. Supplemented by reference TRBV7-2 and TRBJ2-7, the full variable domain reads GAGVSQSPSNKVTEKGKDVELRCDPISGHTALYWYRQSLGQGLEFLIYFQGNSAPDKSGLPSDRFSAERTGGSVSTLTIQRTQQEDSAVYLCASSLRQGSSYEQYFGPGTRLTVT.

CDR3 nucleotides: TGTGCCAGCAGCTTGGCGGGGACAGTCACAGATACGCAGTATTTT. Translating it yields CASSLAGTVTDTQYF. This chain links TRBV5-4 with TRBJ2-3; TRBD1 aligns across 7 bases. With 0 bases clipped from V and 2 bases from J, the junction kept 3 bases outside the gene matches. This CDR3 region has 15 residues. Germline V gene lookup returns CDR1 SGHNT and CDR2 YYREEE (reference sequence). The full variable domain, completed using reference TRBV5-4 and TRBJ2-3, is ETGVTQSPTHLIKTRGQQVTLRCSSQSGHNTVSWYQQALGQGPQFIFQYYREEENGRGNFPPRFSGLQFPNYSSELNVNALELDDSALYLCASSLAGTVTDTQYFGPGTRLTVL.

This clone was seen a single time. CDR3 sequence: CASTHTPGTGSYNEQFF. The CDR3 bases are TGCGCCAGCACTCACACTCCCGGGACAGGATCCTACAATGAGCAGTTCTTC. The rearrangement links TRBV5-1 to TRBJ2-1; TRBD1 aligns across 8 bases. Germline loops: CDR1 SGHRS, CDR2 YFSETQ. V dropped 6 bases and J dropped 1; count of bases not matched to a gene: 12. The CDR3 has 17 amino acids.

This chain uses TRBV12-5 with TRBJ1-3; a possible D gene is TRBD1 (6 bases). V lost 0 bases and J lost 1, with 19 bases in between. The CDR3 runs to 19 residues. CDR1 LGHNT and CDR2 FRNRAP come from the germline V gene. CDR3 loop: CASGLVPSPGTKSGNTIYF. The CDR3 nucleotides read TGTGCTAGTGGTTTGGTACCGAGTCCCGGGACAAAGTCTGGAAACACCATATATTTT.

The rearrangement uses TRBV7-2 and TRBJ2-1; 8 bases agree with TRBD2. This CDR3 is 16 amino acids long. With 2 bases clipped from V and 8 bases from J, the junction kept 11 bases outside the gene matches. Germline V gives CDR1 SGHTA, CDR2 FQGNSA. CDR3 DNA sequence: TGTGCCAGCAGCTTAAAGTCCGGGAGGGCCCTCGATGAGCAGTTCTTC. Protein sequence: CASSLKSGRALDEQFF. The entire variable domain, with the rest obtained from reference TRBV7-2 and TRBJ2-1, is as follows: GAGVSQSPSNKVTEKGKDVELRCDPISGHTALYWYRQSLGQGLEFLIYFQGNSAPDKSGLPSDRFSAERTGGSVSTLTIQRTQQEDSAVYLCASSLKSGRALDEQFFGPGTRLTVL.

The chain employs TRBV2 and TRBJ2-1; either TRBD1 or TRBD2 may fit D (5 bases each). The V gene lost 7 bases and the J gene lost 2 bases, with 12 bases spanning the gap. Germline-derived CDR1 and CDR2 are SNHLY and FYNNEI. The CDR3 totals 14 residues. DNA for the CDR3: TGTGCCAGCATACGGGACCAAACCTACAATGAGCAGTTCTTC. Translated: CASIRDQTYNEQFF.

As regards this clone: This CDR3 is also generated by other DNA sequences in the sample. This chain links TRBV5-1 with TRBJ2-7; 10 bases are shared with TRBD1. Losses at the gene ends were 4 bases for V and 1 base for J; bases not matched to a gene: 2. There are 14 residues in the CDR3. The germline CDR1 and CDR2 sequences are SGHRS and YFSETQ. The CDR3 reads CASSRTGGSYEQYF. For the CDR3, the DNA is TGCGCCAGCAGCCGGACAGGGGGATCCTACGAGCAGTACTTC. Looking up the rest from reference TRBV5-1 and TRBJ2-7 gives the full variable domain: KAGVTQTPRYLIKTRGQQVTLSCSPISGHRSVSWYQQTPGQGLQFLFEYFSETQRNKGNFPGRFSGRQFSNSRSEMNVSTLELGDSALYLCASSRTGGSYEQYFGPGTRLTVT.

This chain joins TRBV2 and TRBJ1-3; D not certain. This CDR3 spans 13 amino acids. V was shortened by 4 bases and J by 4 bases, with 8 bases between the two germline ends. In germline, CDR1 is SNHLY, CDR2 FYNNEI. CDR3 region: CASSVKSGNTIYF. The CDR3 DNA reads as TGTGCCAGCAGTGTTAAATCAGGAAACACCATATATTTT.